A single sample gave rise to the 12 T cell receptor beta chains below, sequenced in a study of T cells in pancreatic ductal adenocarcinoma. The table came from immunoSEQ multiplex PCR; TCRdb's copy has only in-frame clones and leaves some out. The table records around 94,000 clones, roughly 96% of them present only once. The selected patients with pancreatic ductal adenocarcinoma had surgery but no neoadjuvant therapy. Sequencing used PBMCs. The receptors here all came from a human donor with pancreatic ductal adenocarcinoma.

The rearrangement links TRBV4-1 to TRBJ2-1; maybe TRBD2 (6 bases). Trimming removed 0 bases at V and 8 bases at J, with 20 bases between. Germline V CDR1 and CDR2: MGHRA, YSYEKL. The CDR3 runs to 17 residues. The CDR3 coding sequence is TGCGCCAGCAGCCAAGAAAGGCTCGCGGGGATTGGACATGAGCAGTTCTTC. Translated, it gives CASSQERLAGIGHEQFF.

This CDR3 reads CASSLRQMNTEAFF. The CDR3 coding sequence is TGTGCCAGCAGCCTTCGACAGATGAACACTGAAGCTTTCTTT. V gene TRBV9 combines with J gene TRBJ1-1; possibly TRBD1 for D (5 bases). From germline, CDR1 is SGDLS and CDR2 YYNGEE. The V end lost 4 bases, the J end lost 0 bases, and 10 bases lay between the germline ends. The CDR3 is made up of 14 amino acids. Looking up the rest from reference TRBV9 and TRBJ1-1 gives the full variable domain: DSGVTQTPKHLITATGQRVTLRCSPRSGDLSVYWYQQSLDQGLQFLIQYYNGEERAKGNILERFSAQQFPDLHSELNLSSLELGDSALYFCASSLRQMNTEAFFGQGTRLTVV.

The CDR3 spells CASSASGRVEEETQYF. As DNA, the CDR3 is TGCGCCAGCAGCGCCTCGGGAAGGGTGGAAGAAGAGACCCAGTACTTC. The gene calls are TRBV5-1 and TRBJ2-5, with a weak D call TRBD2 (5 bases). CDR1 is SGHRS, CDR2 YFSETQ, per germline. V lost 4 bases and J lost 3, with 19 bases in between. The CDR3 loop spans 16 amino acids.

The V gene is TRBV6-5, the J gene TRBJ2-7, with TRBD1 identical over 7 bases. CDR3 length: 14 residues. V shed 2 bases, J shed 3 bases, and the junction held 4 bases outside the gene matches. Germline V gene data show CDR1 as MNHEY and CDR2 as SVGAGI. The CDR3 reads CASSYNRDSYEQYF. The DNA for the CDR3 is TGTGCCAGCAGTTACAACCGGGACAGCTACGAGCAGTACTTC.

The rearrangement links TRBV5-1 to TRBJ2-3; D remains unclear. CDR1 is SGHRS, CDR2 YFSETQ, per germline. This CDR3 has 15 residues. V dropped 0 bases and J dropped 3 bases, with 11 bases sitting between them. The CDR3 DNA reads TGCGCCAGCAGCTTGGATCCCCCTCGGACAGATACGCAGTATTTT. Its protein is CASSLDPPRTDTQYF.

The gene calls are TRBV7-3 and TRBJ2-5, with 7 bases aligning to TRBD1. Losses at the gene ends were 5 bases for V and 1 base for J; bases not matched to a gene: 7. The V gene's germline CDR1 is SGHTA and CDR2 FQGTGA. The CDR3 loop spans 15 amino acids. The CDR3 region is CASSPGQDLQETQYF. DNA of the CDR3: TGTGCCAGCAGCCCCGGACAGGACCTCCAAGAGACCCAGTACTTC.

The chain is built from TRBV9 and TRBJ2-2; 10 nucleotides line up with TRBD1. The CDR3 totals 17 residues. Trimming took 0 bases from V and 5 from J; bases not matched to a gene: 7. Germline loops: CDR1 SGDLS, CDR2 YYNGEE. Here the CDR3 reads CASSVGLRTGGTGELFF. As DNA, the CDR3 is TGTGCCAGCAGCGTAGGTCTGAGGACAGGGGGGACCGGGGAGCTGTTTTTT.

The CDR3 DNA sequence: TGTGCCAGCAGTTACACGACCGGGACAGGGGTCGACGAGCAGTACTTC. Translating it yields CASSYTTGTGVDEQYF. The rearrangement joins TRBV6-5 to TRBJ2-7; 10 nucleotides agree with TRBD1. Looked up from germline, CDR1 is MNHEY and CDR2 is SVGAGI. J gave up 5 bases and V 2 bases, and 9 bases lay outside the gene matches. CDR3 length: 16 residues.

This clone was seen a single time. V and J are TRBV5-6 and TRBJ2-1; the D gene is possibly TRBD1 (6 bases). Looked up from germline, CDR1 is SGHDT and CDR2 is YYEEEE. The CDR3 extends over 13 amino acids. Trimming cost V 4 bases and J 6 bases, with 11 bases left between them. The CDR3 DNA is TGTGCCAGCAGCGAGGGGACATTCAATGAGCAGTTCTTC. Amino acids: CASSEGTFNEQFF.

This sequence joins TRBV29-1 and TRBJ1-4; 9 bases align to TRBD1. Per germline, CDR1 SQVTM and CDR2 ANQGSEA. The CDR3 has 13 amino acids. V shed 7 bases and J 6 bases; nucleotides not matched to a gene: 6. The CDR3 spells CSALGQGYEKLFF. The CDR3 region has the DNA TGCAGCGCACTGGGACAGGGATATGAAAAACTGTTTTTT.

The J gene is TRBJ2-5, the V gene TRBV5-1; D is possibly TRBD2 (6 bases). V was pared by 0 bases and J by 0 bases, with 9 bases between. The CDR3 contains 15 residues. The germline V gene has CDR1 SGHRS and CDR2 YFSETQ. CDR3 protein: CASSLASAYQETQYF. In DNA, the CDR3 is TGCGCCAGCAGCTTGGCTAGCGCGTACCAAGAGACCCAGTACTTC.

This rearrangement joins TRBV7-9 to TRBJ2-3; TRBD2 matches 9 bases. Germline V gives CDR1 SEHNR, CDR2 FQNEAQ (reference sequence). The V segment lost 1 base and the J segment 3 bases; nucleotides outside the gene matches: 5. The CDR3 consists of 16 residues. The CDR3 sequence: CASSLGPSGGTDTQYF. CDR3 nucleotides: TGTGCCAGCAGCTTAGGTCCGAGCGGGGGGACAGATACGCAGTATTTT.